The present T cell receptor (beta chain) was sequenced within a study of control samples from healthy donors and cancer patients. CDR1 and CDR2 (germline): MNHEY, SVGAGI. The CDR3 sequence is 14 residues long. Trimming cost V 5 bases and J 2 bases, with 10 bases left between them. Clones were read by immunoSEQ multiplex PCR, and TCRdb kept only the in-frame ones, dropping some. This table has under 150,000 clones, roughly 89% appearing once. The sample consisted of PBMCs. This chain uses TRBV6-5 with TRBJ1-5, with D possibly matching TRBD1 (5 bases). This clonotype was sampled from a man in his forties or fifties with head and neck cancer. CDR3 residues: CASSRSQGNQPQHF. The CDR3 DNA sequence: TGTGCCAGCAGTCGCTCACAGGGCAATCAGCCCCAGCATTTT.